There are many counts of the clone carrying this TCR beta chain. The antigen is not known. Amplification targeted TCR beta CDR3 regions from RNA transcripts. The HTBI primer set drove a first-round RT-PCR of the TCR CDR3. TCRdb re-called the multiplex PCR reads with MiXCR, one entry per CDR3 protein. This table has hundreds of thousands of distinct CDR3 sequences, about 15% appearing once. The sample is drawn from a study of T cells in Graves' hyperthyroidism and ophthalmopathy. Predating any ophthalmopathy symptoms, the blood sample was taken at first hyperthyroidism diagnosis. PBMCs were collected from a 10 ml volume of fresh peripheral blood. The CDR3 is 15 residues long. Trimming at V came to 6 bases and at J to 1 base, leaving 5 bases not matched to a gene. The study, taken as a whole, reports: Model predictions of ophthalmopathy came a median around 7.1 months before onset. Among thyroid clonotypes expanded above 0.001, most also appeared in blood.

Specimen: blood. This sequence was found in a woman aged 25 to 39 with Graves' hyperthyroidism that later progressed to Graves' ophthalmopathy. The rearrangement joins TRBV12-3 or TRBV12-4 to TRBJ1-5; 8 nucleotides line up with TRBD1. The CDR3 bases are TGTGCCAGCAGGCAACAGGGGGACAGCAATCAGCCCCAGCATTTT. The encoded protein is CASRQQGDSNQPQHF.